Reported below is one TCR beta chain. Germline V gene lookup returns CDR1 LNHDA and CDR2 SQIVND (reference sequence). The CDR3 is 15 amino acids. J was trimmed by 2 bases and V by 7 bases; bases with no gene match: 11. The sample is drawn from a study of blood T cell repertoires in COVID-19. Study-wide background: The cDNA or gDNA used as material had been derived from T cells, B-cell-depleted T cells, or PBMCs.

Sequenced by immunoSEQ multiplex PCR; TCRdb stores in-frame clones only, minus some. The sample yields about 260,000 clones, approximately 85% seen once. The TCR was taken from a human donor in a cohort sampled during active COVID-19. The sample was peripheral blood. The V and J genes are TRBV19 and TRBJ2-7; TRBD2 matches 7 bases. The CDR3 DNA sequence: TGTGCCAGTACCTCGGTAGGGGCGGGGGCCTACGAGCAGTACTTC. Its translation is CASTSVGAGAYEQYF.